In this sample, the clone carrying this T cell receptor beta chain turned up a few times. This may be a read error: a much more frequent sequence differs by one nucleotide. Per the germline V gene, CDR1 is SGHAT and CDR2 is FQNNGV. The CDR3 is made up of 12 amino acids. With a J-beta primer mix and a sample-barcoded 5' primer, a second PCR ran about 7 to 12 cycles. Template switching added a 12-random-nucleotide identifier to every cDNA molecule. TCRdb re-analysed the 5' RACE reads in MiXCR, keeping a single row per CDR3 protein. Of more than 500,000 distinct CDR3 sequences in the sample, roughly 29% are singletons; the top ten hold 18%. There were at least 6 micrograms of total RNA extracted from every sample. The data originate from a study of blood T cells in healthy people across ages.

This chain connects TRBV11-2 to TRBJ2-3; no firm D call. This TCR was recovered from a woman aged 65 to 85 in good health. Sequenced sample: blood. CDR3 loop: CASSLDTDTRYF. The CDR3 nucleotides read TGTGCCAGCAGCTTAGACACAGATACGCGGTATTTT.